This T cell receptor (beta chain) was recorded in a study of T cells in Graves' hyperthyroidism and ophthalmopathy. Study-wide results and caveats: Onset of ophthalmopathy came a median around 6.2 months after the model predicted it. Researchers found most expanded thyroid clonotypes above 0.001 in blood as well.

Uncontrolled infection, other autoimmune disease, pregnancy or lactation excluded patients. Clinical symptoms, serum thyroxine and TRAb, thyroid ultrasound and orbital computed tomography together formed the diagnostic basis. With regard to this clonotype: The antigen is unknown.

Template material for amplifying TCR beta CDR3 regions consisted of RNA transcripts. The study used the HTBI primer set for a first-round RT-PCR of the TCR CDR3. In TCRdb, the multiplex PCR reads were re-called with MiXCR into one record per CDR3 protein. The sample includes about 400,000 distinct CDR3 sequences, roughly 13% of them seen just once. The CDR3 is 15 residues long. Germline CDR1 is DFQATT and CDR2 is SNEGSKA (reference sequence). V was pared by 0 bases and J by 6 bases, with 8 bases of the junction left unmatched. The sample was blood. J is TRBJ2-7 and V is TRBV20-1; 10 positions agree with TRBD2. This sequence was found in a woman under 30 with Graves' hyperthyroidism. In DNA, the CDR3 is TGCAGTGCTAGAGACCTAGCGGGAGAAACGGGCGAGCAGTACTTC. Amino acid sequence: CSARDLAGETGEQYF.